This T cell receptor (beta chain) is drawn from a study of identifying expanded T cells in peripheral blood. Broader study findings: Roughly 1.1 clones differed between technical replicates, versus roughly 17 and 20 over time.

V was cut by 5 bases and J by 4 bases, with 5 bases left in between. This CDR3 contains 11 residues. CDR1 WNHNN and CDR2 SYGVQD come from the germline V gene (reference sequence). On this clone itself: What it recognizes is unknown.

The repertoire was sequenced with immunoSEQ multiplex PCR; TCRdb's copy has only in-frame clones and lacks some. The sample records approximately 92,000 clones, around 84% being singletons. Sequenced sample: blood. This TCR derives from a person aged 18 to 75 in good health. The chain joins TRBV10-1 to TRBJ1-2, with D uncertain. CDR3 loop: CASSLSYGYTF. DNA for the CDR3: TGCGCCAGCAGTCTATCCTATGGCTACACCTTC.